These 7 T cell receptor beta chains were all obtained from the same sample, sequenced in a study of cytomegalovirus exposure and HLA in healthy donors. The primer mix had 60 Vbeta and 13 Jbeta primers. Measured with immunoSEQ multiplex PCR; TCRdb has only the in-frame clones, and not every one. The table lists around 180,000 clones, less than 90% of them singletons. Sequenced material: PBMCs. The receptors were gathered from a boy between 10 and 17 years old in good health and CMV-seronegative.

The chain is built from TRBV29-1 and TRBJ2-1, with 12 bases aligning to TRBD1. The germline CDR1 and CDR2 sequences are SQVTM and ANQGSEA. This CDR3 comprises 14 residues. The ends lost 4 bases at V and 7 bases at J; junction bases unmatched: 5. The CDR3 DNA reads TGCAGCGTTGGTGGGACAGGGGGCTTGAATGAGCAGTTCTTC. Translating gives CSVGGTGGLNEQFF.

The V and J genes are TRBV27 and TRBJ2-1; 8 bases align to TRBD2. The J segment lost 8 bases and the V segment lost 6 bases, leaving 12 bases of the junction unmatched. The CDR3 runs 15 residues. Germline CDR1 and CDR2: MNHEY and SMNVEV (reference sequence). The CDR3 loop is CASRDRPSGWDEQFF. CDR3 DNA sequence: TGTGCCAGCAGGGATAGGCCTAGCGGGTGGGATGAGCAGTTCTTC.

The J gene is TRBJ2-1, the V gene TRBV2, with D possibly TRBD1 on 6 matching bases. CDR1 SNHLY and CDR2 FYNNEI come from the germline V gene. The CDR3 loop spans 13 amino acids. V lost 6 bases and J lost 5, with 11 bases in between. CDR3 in amino acids: CASSAGTNNEQFF. The CDR3 coding sequence is TGTGCCAGCAGCGCCGGGACAAACAATGAGCAGTTCTTC.

The chain joins TRBV11-2 to TRBJ2-7; 7 nucleotides line up with TRBD2. Per germline, CDR1 SGHAT and CDR2 FQNNGV. V shed 5 bases, J shed 6 bases, and the junction held 13 bases outside the gene matches. The CDR3 extends over 15 amino acids. The CDR3 DNA reads as TGTGCCAGCAGCGCGGCGGGACTACGACGAGTCGAGCAGTACTTC. The encoded protein is CASSAAGLRRVEQYF.

V gene TRBV7-8 combines with J gene TRBJ1-2, with 7 nucleotides matching TRBD1. With 1 base clipped from V and 4 bases from J, the junction kept 12 bases outside the gene matches. Germline-derived CDR1 and CDR2 are SGHVS and FQNEAQ. This CDR3 contains 17 residues. The CDR3 reads CASSLGYRGTSIYGYTF. The CDR3 bases are TGTGCCAGCAGCTTAGGTTACAGGGGTACTTCGATCTATGGCTACACCTTC.

The chain has TRBV30 and TRBJ1-2; TRBD1 might be the D (5 bases). CDR1 GTSNPN and CDR2 SVGIG come from the germline V gene (reference sequence). The CDR3 runs 14 residues. Trimming stripped 7 bases from V and 8 bases from J, with 23 bases between. CDR3 protein: CASYRRGGFGGYTF. CDR3 nucleotides: TGTGCCTCCTACCGGCGGGGCGGATTTGGGGGCTACACCTTC.

The chain links TRBV9 to TRBJ1-2; 9 bases line up with TRBD1. CDR3 length: 16 residues. CDR1 is SGDLS, CDR2 YYNGEE, per germline. The J segment lost 8 bases and the V segment lost 1 base, leaving 12 bases of the junction unmatched. The CDR3 coding sequence is TGTGCCAGCAGCGTACCGTCCCCACAGGGGGCGAAGGGCTACACCTTC. Its translation: CASSVPSPQGAKGYTF.